A selection of T cell receptor beta chains follows, all from one sample in a study of OX40 agonist ivuxolimab in advanced cancers. TCRdb's copy holds only in-frame clones and misses some; the assay was immunoSEQ multiplex PCR. Here the sample spans tens of thousands of clones, more than 85% being singletons. The source material was CD4+ or CD8+ T cells sorted from blood, sampled in a trial of the OX40 agonist ivuxolimab. These receptors all come from an adult with an advanced solid tumor such as melanoma, head and neck, liver or kidney cancer. Each CDR3 is given with its conserved first and last residue. The order of the fields is CDR3 protein, J gene, clone size, V gene. The size of a clone is reported for some rows only, either as once, few or many, or as a class for expanded clones.

CDR3 protein: CAWSGGGSSYEQYF; J gene: TRBJ2-7; clone size: -; V gene: TRBV30
CDR3 protein: CASSAGQGYQPQHF; J gene: TRBJ1-5; clone size: -; V gene: TRBV2
CDR3 protein: CASSPQGATDTQYF; J gene: TRBJ2-3; clone size: once; V gene: TRBV18
CDR3 protein: CASSYRDSLPQPQHF; J gene: TRBJ1-5; clone size: -; V gene: TRBV27
CDR3 protein: CASSKEGEGAKNIQYF; J gene: TRBJ2-4; clone size: -; V gene: TRBV21-1
CDR3 protein: CASRGQMNTEAFF; J gene: TRBJ1-1; clone size: -; V gene: TRBV27
CDR3 protein: CASSVGLAVYNEQFF; J gene: TRBJ2-1; clone size: -; V gene: TRBV9
CDR3 protein: CASSPLGLNTGELFF; J gene: TRBJ2-2; clone size: -; V gene: TRBV18
CDR3 protein: CASSSSGRNHNEQFF; J gene: TRBJ2-1; clone size: once; V gene: TRBV28
CDR3 protein: CASSVGEGSNLPKLFF; J gene: TRBJ1-4; clone size: -; V gene: TRBV2